This TCR beta chain originates from a study of blood T cell repertoires in COVID-19. This table comes from immunoSEQ multiplex PCR, and its TCRdb copy is limited to in-frame clones, with some not included. Seen here are roughly 300,000 clones, roughly nine tenths observed once, and the top ten hold less than 20%. Germline V gives CDR1 SGHVS, CDR2 FQNEAQ. V shed 3 bases and J shed 2 bases, with 8 bases lying between them. The CDR3 contains 14 residues. The sequencing input was PBMCs or T cells enriched from blood (not recorded which). The gene calls are TRBV7-8 and TRBJ1-5; weak D call: TRBD1 (5 bases). This sequence originates from a woman between 25 and 40 years old who had recovered from COVID-19. CDR3 sequence (DNA): TGTGCCAGCAGCTTGGAACAGGGCAATCAGCCCCAGCATTTT. As protein: CASSLEQGNQPQHF.